The source of this T cell receptor (beta chain) is a study of T cell changes during pregnancy in multiple sclerosis. The protocol was immunoSEQ multiplex PCR, while the TCRdb copy is restricted to in-frame clones and leaves out a portion. The table lists around 62,000 clones, about nine tenths of them singletons. This clone was seen just once. Germline CDR1 is MGHRA and CDR2 is YSYEKL. Deletions cut 3 bases from V and 1 base from J, with 7 bases between. The CDR3 has 13 residues. This chain uses TRBV4-1 with TRBJ2-7; D not certain. The sequencing here drew on peripheral blood, taken in the third trimester of pregnancy. This receptor was taken from a female donor with multiple sclerosis, enrolled in a pregnancy study. The CDR3 sequence is CASSHGGSYEQYF. The CDR3 region has the DNA TGCGCCAGCAGCCACGGCGGTTCCTACGAGCAGTACTTC.